The 28 T cell receptor beta chains below were found in one sample sequenced in a study of blood T cell repertoires in COVID-19. Sequenced by immunoSEQ multiplex PCR; TCRdb stores in-frame clones only, minus some. This sample has 390,000 or so clones, with almost 90% found just once. Sequences were obtained from peripheral blood. The receptors were gathered from a man aged 18 to 35 with active or convalescent COVID-19.

The rearrangement joins TRBV4-2 to TRBJ2-5, with 13 nucleotides matching TRBD2. Germline CDR1 and CDR2: LGHNA and YNFKEQ. The length of the CDR3 is 17 residues. J gave up 4 bases and V 1 base, and 6 bases lay outside the gene matches. CDR3 in DNA: TGTGCCAGCAGCCAAGGGACTAGCGGGAGTAAGAGAGAGACCCAGTACTTC. Amino acids: CASSQGTSGSKRETQYF.

The chain employs TRBV4-1 and TRBJ1-4; 8 positions agree with TRBD1. V lost 1 base to trimming and J lost 13 bases; unmatched junction nucleotides: 5. Germline values: CDR1 MGHRA, CDR2 YSYEKL. The CDR3 is 13 residues long. DNA for the CDR3: TGCGCCAGCAGCCAAGTCGGTACAGGGGGACTGTTTTTT. This codes for CASSQVGTGGLFF.

The chain is built from TRBV6-2 or TRBV6-3 and TRBJ1-1; no reliable D call. Per the germline V gene, CDR1 is MNHEY and CDR2 is SVGEGT. There are 16 residues in the CDR3. V shed 5 bases and J shed 0 bases, with 16 bases lying between them. Written as DNA, the CDR3 is TGTGCCAGCAGTACGACCAGGAATAATATGAACACTGAAGCTTTCTTT. Translation: CASSTTRNNMNTEAFF.

This chain links TRBV6-5 with TRBJ1-3, with 9 bases fitting TRBD1. The CDR3 contains 15 residues. Germline lookup yields CDR1 MNHEY and CDR2 SVGAGI. The J segment lost 5 bases and the V segment lost 2 bases, leaving 4 bases of the junction unmatched. The CDR3 region is CASSYRTGERNTIYF. DNA of the CDR3: TGTGCCAGCAGTTACAGGACAGGGGAGAGAAACACCATATATTTT.

A word on this clone: A read error may produce the germline difference seen at one junction end. The same CDR3 also results from other DNA sequences found in this sample. The gene calls are TRBV27 and TRBJ2-1; D is possibly TRBD2 (6 bases). Germline V gene data show CDR1 as MNHEY and CDR2 as SMNVEV (reference sequence). The CDR3 has 13 amino acids. The chain's CDR3 is CASSTWMRGEQFF. The CDR3 DNA follows: TGCGCCAGCAGTACCTGGATGCGGGGTGAGCAGTTCTTC.

The rearrangement joins TRBV7-9 to TRBJ2-3, with 7 bases aligning to TRBD1. The CDR3 totals 19 residues. Germline-derived CDR1 and CDR2 are SEHNR and FQNEAQ (reference sequence). The J segment lost 6 bases and the V segment lost 2 bases, leaving 20 bases of the junction unmatched. CDR3 residues: CASSLRVGTAPSRGDTQYF. The CDR3 region has the DNA TGTGCCAGCAGCTTAAGAGTAGGGACAGCCCCTAGCAGGGGGGATACGCAGTATTTT.

The chain joins TRBV5-5 to TRBJ2-7; 9 positions agree with TRBD1. This CDR3 has 14 residues. Per germline, CDR1 SGHKS and CDR2 YYEKEE (reference sequence). V was clipped by 4 bases and J by 6 bases; unmatched bases: 8. The CDR3 DNA is TGTGCCAGCAGCCACGGACAGGGGATTTCCGAGCAGTACTTC. Its protein product is CASSHGQGISEQYF.

This clone showed up just once. The same CDR3 is also encoded by other DNA sequences in this sample. This sequence joins TRBV12-3 or TRBV12-4 and TRBJ1-1; no clear D. Trimming removed 6 bases from V and 2 bases from J, with 10 bases in between. This CDR3 has 13 residues. The CDR3 reads CASSLTRNTEAFF. The DNA for the CDR3 is TGTGCCAGCAGCTTGACACGCAACACTGAAGCTTTCTTT.

The V and J genes are TRBV6-2 or TRBV6-3 and TRBJ1-2, with a weak D call TRBD1 (6 bases). Per germline, CDR1 MNHEY and CDR2 SVGEGT. V was shortened by 2 bases and J by 5 bases, with 21 bases between the two germline ends. The CDR3 is 17 amino acids. The CDR3 nucleotides are TGTGCCAGCAGTTACCCTCGGCGGGGGCCCCAAGGGTATGGCTACACCTTC. Residues: CASSYPRRGPQGYGYTF.

The V gene is TRBV6-5, the J gene TRBJ2-7; possible D gene TRBD1, 5 bases. This CDR3 spans 11 amino acids. The germline gives CDR1 MNHEY, CDR2 SVGAGI. V lost 8 bases and J 7 bases, leaving 12 bases between the germline ends. The CDR3 DNA reads as TGTGCCAGCCCCTCAGGGTGGGAGCAGTACTTC. Residues: CASPSGWEQYF.

J is TRBJ2-1 and V is TRBV7-2, with a weak D call TRBD1 (6 bases). In germline, CDR1 is SGHTA, CDR2 FQGNSA. The CDR3 contains 15 residues. Trimming shortened V by 6 bases and J by 0 bases, and 12 bases separated the two germline ends. The CDR3 DNA is TGTGCCAGCAGTCCGGACAGAGGCTCCTACAATGAGCAGTTCTTC. It translates to CASSPDRGSYNEQFF.

This chain joins TRBV12-3 or TRBV12-4 and TRBJ1-5; no reliable D call. Between the trimmed V and J ends, which lost 6 bases and 4 bases, there was a span of 10 bases. The CDR3 is 13 amino acids. CDR3 bases: TGTGCCAGCAGCGCGGTCACTAATCAGCCCCAGCATTTT. This translates into CASSAVTNQPQHF.

DNA of the CDR3: TGCGCCAGCGGCAAGACAGCAGCGAGGGATACGCAGTATTTT. Translation gives CASGKTAARDTQYF. The V gene is TRBV5-1, the J gene TRBJ2-3, with TRBD1 as a possible D gene (5 bases). Germline CDR1 and CDR2: SGHRS and YFSETQ. The CDR3 spans 14 residues. V dropped 7 bases and J dropped 6 bases, with 18 bases sitting between them.

The V gene is TRBV18, the J gene TRBJ2-7, with 9 positions matching TRBD1. This CDR3 is 16 amino acids long. Germline CDR1 is KGHSH and CDR2 is LQKENI. The V and J ends lost 3 bases and 4 bases, in that order; junction bases with no gene match: 10. The DNA for the CDR3 is TGTGCCAGCTCACCTATCCCGGGACAGGGTTATTACGAGCAGTACTTC. Amino acids: CASSPIPGQGYYEQYF.

Concerning this clone: A junction boundary mismatches the germline segment, possibly from a read error. The rearrangement uses TRBV6-1 and TRBJ2-2; D gene unclear. This CDR3 is 15 amino acids long. Germline CDR1 and CDR2: MNHNS and SASEGT. Written as DNA, the CDR3 is TGTGCCAGCTGTGAACCGGGTTTGGCCACCGGGGAGCTGTTTTTT. Its protein is CASCEPGLATGELFF.

This chain joins TRBV6-5 and TRBJ2-3, with D possibly TRBD2 on 5 matching bases. The CDR3 covers 14 residues. Between the trimmed V and J ends, which lost 4 bases and 5 bases, there was a span of 13 bases. CDR1 is MNHEY, CDR2 SVGAGI, per germline. The chain's CDR3 is CASSLISGIDTQYF. The CDR3 DNA follows: TGTGCCAGCAGTTTAATCTCGGGGATAGATACGCAGTATTTT.

This clone has a single count. The rearrangement joins TRBV3-1 (or the pseudogene TRBV3-2) to TRBJ2-5; D perhaps matches TRBD2 (5 bases). Germline values: CDR1 LGHDT, CDR2 YNNKEL (reference sequence). V was trimmed by 3 bases and J by 2 bases, leaving 19 bases between them. CDR3 length: 17 amino acids. CDR3 nucleotide sequence: TGTGCCAGCAGCCACCTGAGGGCAGAATTTTCGCAAGAGACCCAGTACTTC. This codes for CASSHLRAEFSQETQYF.

The chain couples TRBV29-1 to TRBJ2-3, with D maybe TRBD1 (6 bases). The germline V gene has CDR1 SQVTM and CDR2 ANQGSEA. There are 14 residues in the CDR3. Trimming stripped 3 bases from V and 3 bases from J, with 13 bases between. CDR3 region: CSVEGQGRTDTQYF. The CDR3, as DNA: TGCAGCGTTGAGGGGCAGGGGCGGACAGATACGCAGTATTTT.

The chain is built from TRBV4-1 and TRBJ1-6; TRBD1 might be the D (5 bases). Per germline, CDR1 MGHRA and CDR2 YSYEKL. The ends were cut back, 4 bases at V and 8 bases at J, with 12 bases in the middle. The CDR3 is 14 amino acids. The CDR3 is CASSREGLDSPLHF. The DNA for the CDR3 is TGCGCCAGCAGCCGGGAGGGGCTTGATTCACCCCTCCACTTT.

This chain uses TRBV5-4 with TRBJ2-7; 9 bases align to TRBD1. V dropped 5 bases and J dropped 4; count of bases not matched to a gene: 13. CDR1 SGHNT and CDR2 YYREEE come from the germline V gene (reference sequence). This CDR3 has 16 amino acids. This CDR3 reads CASSLRAGTGFYEQYF. The CDR3 coding sequence is TGTGCCAGCAGTTTGAGGGCCGGGACAGGGTTTTACGAGCAGTACTTC. The full variable domain, completed using reference TRBV5-4 and TRBJ2-7, is ETGVTQSPTHLIKTRGQQVTLRCSSQSGHNTVSWYQQALGQGPQFIFQYYREEENGRGNFPPRFSGLQFPNYSSELNVNALELDDSALYLCASSLRAGTGFYEQYFGPGTRLTVT.

The rearrangement links TRBV5-5 to TRBJ2-7, with 9 positions matching TRBD2. V shed 4 bases, J shed 6 bases, and the junction held 14 bases outside the gene matches. There are 16 residues in the CDR3. The germline V gene has CDR1 SGHKS and CDR2 YYEKEE (reference sequence). The CDR3 DNA follows: TGTGCCAGCAGCACAACGGTGGGCGGGGGGGCTCTCGAGCAGTACTTC. This translates into CASSTTVGGGALEQYF.

The genes are TRBV9 and TRBJ2-5, with 8 positions matching TRBD1. The CDR3 has 17 residues. The trim removed 3 bases at V and 2 bases at J, leaving 12 bases unmatched. Germline V gene data show CDR1 as SGDLS and CDR2 as YYNGEE. The CDR3, as DNA: TGTGCCAGCAGCGAGAGAATCGGGACAGGATTGCAAGAGACCCAGTACTTC. This translates into CASSERIGTGLQETQYF.

The count of this clone is one. This sequence joins TRBV6-2 or TRBV6-3 and TRBJ2-7, with D unresolved. The V gene's germline CDR1 is MNHEY and CDR2 SVGEGT. This CDR3 is 13 amino acids long. V lost 2 bases and J 2 bases, leaving 7 bases between the germline ends. CDR3 in DNA: TGTGCCAGCAGTTACCTAGTCCCCTACGAGCAGTACTTC. Translated, it gives CASSYLVPYEQYF.

The chain combines TRBV4-3 with TRBJ1-2; D might be TRBD1 (6 bases). Germline assignment: CDR1 LGHNA and CDR2 YSLEER. V lost 4 bases to trimming and J lost 4 bases, with 10 bases between them. The CDR3 spans 13 residues. DNA of the CDR3: TGCGCCAGCAGCCTACAGGGTGGCTATGGCTACACCTTC. It translates to CASSLQGGYGYTF.

The CDR3 region is CASRAGTGNQPQHF. The CDR3 nucleotides read TGTGCCAGCAGAGCCGGGACAGGAAATCAGCCCCAGCATTTT. V gene TRBV28 combines with J gene TRBJ1-5; the match to TRBD1 covers 8 bases. Trimming at V came to 6 bases and at J to 4 bases, leaving 5 bases not matched to a gene. The CDR3 runs to 14 residues. CDR1 is MDHEN, CDR2 SYDVKM, per germline.

The J gene is TRBJ1-2, the V gene TRBV6-2 or TRBV6-3; weak D call: TRBD1 (5 bases). Trimming pared 4 bases from V and 5 bases from J, leaving 11 bases between. Germline assignment: CDR1 MNHEY and CDR2 SVGEGT. This CDR3 has 13 amino acids. The DNA for the CDR3 is TGTGCCAGCAGTTCCGGGGGGTTTTATGGCTACACCTTC. Its protein product is CASSSGGFYGYTF.

The chain has TRBV5-6 and TRBJ2-7; the match to TRBD2 covers 7 bases. From germline, CDR1 is SGHDT and CDR2 YYEEEE. This CDR3 is 13 amino acids long. V gave up 1 base and J gave up 4 bases; unmatched junction bases: 2. The CDR3 reads CASSLLAEYEQYF. CDR3 sequence (DNA): TGTGCCAGCAGCTTGCTAGCGGAATACGAGCAGTACTTC.

The chain employs TRBV7-3 and TRBJ2-6; D perhaps matches TRBD2 (5 bases). Germline V CDR1 and CDR2: SGHTA, FQGTGA. The V gene lost 5 bases and the J gene lost 0 bases, with 11 bases spanning the gap. This CDR3 is built from 16 residues. As DNA, the CDR3 is TGTGCCAGCAGCCCGGGAACGGGCTCTGGGGCCAACGTCCTGACTTTC. Amino acid sequence: CASSPGTGSGANVLTF.